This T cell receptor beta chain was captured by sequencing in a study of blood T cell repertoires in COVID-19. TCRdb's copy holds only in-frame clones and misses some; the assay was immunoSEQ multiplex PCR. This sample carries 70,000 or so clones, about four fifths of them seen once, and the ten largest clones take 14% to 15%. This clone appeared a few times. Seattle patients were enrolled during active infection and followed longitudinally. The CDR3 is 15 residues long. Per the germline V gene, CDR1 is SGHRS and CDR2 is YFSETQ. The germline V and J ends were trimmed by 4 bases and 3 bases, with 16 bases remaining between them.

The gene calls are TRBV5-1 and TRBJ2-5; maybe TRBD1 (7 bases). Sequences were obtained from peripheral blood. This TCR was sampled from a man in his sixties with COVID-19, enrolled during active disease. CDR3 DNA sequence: TGCGCCAGCAGCCACAGGGGACTTAGGGAAGAGACCCAGTACTTC. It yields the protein CASSHRGLREETQYF.